One sample yielded the 26 T cell receptor beta chains listed below, sequenced in a study of blood T cell repertoires in COVID-19 (dated by TCRdb to about 2020). Library preparation was by the immunoSEQ multiplex PCR assay. In TCRdb, the immuneACCESS table is reduced to in-frame sequences with V and J assigned. These tables do not hold every clone; where another copy was compared, an unresolved V gene accounts for under half, and the others remain unexplained. This sample holds some 160,000 clones; 80% were observed only once. The top ten constitute around 3.2% of the sample. Sequencing was done on a sample of PBMCs or T cells enriched from blood (not recorded which). The receptors here all came from an older woman who had recovered from COVID-19.

This chain connects TRBV9 to TRBJ1-4; weak D call: TRBD1 (6 bases). The V gene lost 0 bases and the J gene lost 8 bases, with 14 bases spanning the gap. Germline V lookup: CDR1 SGDLS, CDR2 YYNGEE. This CDR3 contains 15 residues. CDR3 sequence reads: CASSVESGAWEKLFF. CDR3 coding DNA: TGTGCCAGCAGCGTAGAGTCAGGGGCGTGGGAAAAACTGTTTTTT.

The genes are TRBV7-5 and TRBJ2-7; the table's D gene call, TRBD1, was not cross checked with the DNA. TRBV7-5 is a pseudogene. This CDR3 has 16 amino acids. The CDR3 region has the DNA TGTGCCAGAAGCTGTTCCGACAGGGGATCTTCATACGAGCAGTACTTC. It translates to CARSCSDRGSSYEQYF.

A few counts support this clone. The chain carries TRBV6-5 and TRBJ1-2; TRBD1 matches 8 bases. There are 13 residues in the CDR3. V was pared by 8 bases and J by 4 bases, with 6 bases of the junction left unmatched. CDR1 MNHEY and CDR2 SVGAGI come from the germline V gene. CDR3 DNA sequence: TGTGCCAGCGTCCGGGACAGGAGCTATGGCTACACCTTC. Its protein is CASVRDRSYGYTF.

The chain combines TRBV18 with TRBJ1-4; D remains ambiguous. The germline V gene encodes CDR1 KGHSH and CDR2 LQKENI. With 2 bases removed from V and 7 bases from J, the gap between germline ends came to 11 bases. CDR3 length: 14 amino acids. The chain's CDR3 is CASSPGSDGEKLFF. CDR3 DNA: TGTGCCAGCTCACCAGGGAGTGATGGTGAAAAACTGTTTTTT. Looking up the rest from reference TRBV18 and TRBJ1-4 gives the full variable domain: NAGVMQNPRHLVRRRGQEARLRCSPMKGHSHVYWYRQLPEEGLKFMVYLQKENIIDESGMPKERFSAEFPKEGPSILRIQQVVRGDSAAYFCASSPGSDGEKLFFGSGTQLSVL.

The rearrangement joins TRBV5-1 to TRBJ2-7, with TRBD2 matching over 7 bases. V shed 4 bases, J shed 6 bases, and the junction held 10 bases outside the gene matches. CDR3 length equals 14 residues. The germline V gene encodes CDR1 SGHRS and CDR2 YFSETQ. Here the CDR3 reads CASSPMGGIGEQYF. The CDR3 coding sequence is TGCGCCAGCAGCCCTATGGGGGGGATCGGCGAGCAGTACTTC.

The chain joins TRBV20-1 to TRBJ2-7; weak D call: TRBD1 (6 bases). V was clipped by 4 bases and J by 6 bases, with 10 bases between them. Per the germline V gene, CDR1 is DFQATT and CDR2 is SNEGSKA (reference sequence). The CDR3 runs 11 residues. The CDR3 region has the DNA TGCAGTGCTACTAACAGGGTCGAGCAGTACTTC. It specifies CSATNRVEQYF.

The CDR3: CASSRLRDKESPLHF. The CDR3 DNA reads TGTGCCAGCAGCCGCCTCAGGGATAAGGAATCACCCCTCCACTTT. J is TRBJ1-6 and V is TRBV7-2, with D maybe TRBD1 (5 bases). V shed 5 bases and J shed 10 bases, with 18 bases lying between them. This CDR3 is 15 amino acids long. Germline CDR1 reads SGHTA; CDR2 reads FQGNSA. Full variable domain (rest looked up from reference TRBV7-2 and TRBJ1-6): GAGVSQSPSNKVTEKGKDVELRCDPISGHTALYWYRQSLGQGLEFLIYFQGNSAPDKSGLPSDRFSAERTGGSVSTLTIQRTQQEDSAVYLCASSRLRDKESPLHFGNGTRLTVT.

This clone was picked up a small number of times. The V and J genes are TRBV7-8 and TRBJ2-5, with TRBD2 matching 7 bases. V lost 10 bases, J lost 4 bases, and 15 bases stayed unmatched. Looked up from germline, CDR1 is SGHVS and CDR2 is FQNEAQ. The CDR3 covers 15 residues. CDR3 bases: TGTGCCACCTCTCTCGGGGGGTCCCGAGGAGAGACCCAGTACTTC. Translating it yields CATSLGGSRGETQYF.

This clone occurred a few times. The genes are TRBV4-1 and TRBJ2-2; 9 bases fit TRBD1. CDR1 and CDR2 (germline): MGHRA, YSYEKL. The trim removed 3 bases at V and 3 bases at J, leaving 2 bases unmatched. There are 15 residues in the CDR3. The CDR3 loop is CASSHRTGDTGELFF. The CDR3 DNA reads as TGCGCCAGCAGCCATAGGACAGGGGACACCGGGGAGCTGTTTTTT.

The chain joins TRBV5-1 to TRBJ1-5; TRBD1 aligns across 7 bases. The CDR3 runs 16 residues. The V and J ends lost 4 bases and 1 base, in that order; junction bases with no gene match: 8. Germline CDR1 and CDR2: SGHRS and YFSETQ. DNA of the CDR3: TGCGCCAGCAGCCCGACAGGGTCGGCGAGCAATCAGCCCCAGCATTTT. Protein product: CASSPTGSASNQPQHF. Full variable domain (rest looked up from reference TRBV5-1 and TRBJ1-5): KAGVTQTPRYLIKTRGQQVTLSCSPISGHRSVSWYQQTPGQGLQFLFEYFSETQRNKGNFPGRFSGRQFSNSRSEMNVSTLELGDSALYLCASSPTGSASNQPQHFGDGTRLSIL.

This chain connects TRBV4-2 to TRBJ2-6, with TRBD2 identical over 9 bases. The germline V gene encodes CDR1 LGHNA and CDR2 YNFKEQ. The V segment lost 0 bases and the J segment 0 bases; nucleotides outside the gene matches: 9. The CDR3 is 20 amino acids. Here the CDR3 reads CASSQDSASGAYSGANVLTF. CDR3 coding DNA: TGTGCCAGCAGCCAAGATTCAGCTAGCGGGGCCTACTCTGGGGCCAACGTCCTGACTTTC.

This clone turned up a few times. The rearrangement uses TRBV21-1 and TRBJ2-2; whether TRBD2, the table's D call, matches the DNA was not checked. TRBV21-1 constitutes a pseudogene. This CDR3 has 17 residues. This CDR3 is CASSKEGLASTTGELFF. The CDR3 region has the DNA TGTGCCAGCAGCAAAGAGGGGCTAGCGAGTACCACCGGGGAGCTGTTTTTT.

J is TRBJ1-2 and V is TRBV7-2, with D unresolved. V lost 1 base and J 4 bases, leaving 10 bases between the germline ends. CDR3 length equals 14 residues. From germline, CDR1 is SGHTA and CDR2 FQGNSA. CDR3 sequence: CASSLDFSVYGYTF. In nucleotides, the CDR3 is TGTGCCAGCAGCTTAGACTTCTCGGTCTATGGCTACACCTTC.

This sequence joins TRBV6-5 and TRBJ2-1, with TRBD1 matching over 8 bases. V lost 8 bases, J lost 8 bases, and 11 bases stayed unmatched. The germline V gene has CDR1 MNHEY and CDR2 SVGAGI. This CDR3 is built from 14 residues. The CDR3 loop reads CASQERTGFDEQFF. As DNA, the CDR3 is TGTGCCAGCCAAGAGCGGACAGGGTTTGATGAGCAGTTCTTC.

This chain uses TRBV5-1 with TRBJ2-1; D not resolved. The germline gives CDR1 SGHRS, CDR2 YFSETQ. The CDR3 loop spans 12 amino acids. The V and J ends lost 0 bases and 10 bases respectively, with 8 bases between them. The CDR3 DNA reads TGCGCCAGCAGCTTGGATCCGGAGGAGCAGTTCTTC. This translates into CASSLDPEEQFF. Drawing the rest from reference TRBV5-1 and TRBJ2-1, the complete variable domain is KAGVTQTPRYLIKTRGQQVTLSCSPISGHRSVSWYQQTPGQGLQFLFEYFSETQRNKGNFPGRFSGRQFSNSRSEMNVSTLELGDSALYLCASSLDPEEQFFGPGTRLTVL.

V gene TRBV9 combines with J gene TRBJ2-5; D possibly corresponds to TRBD1 (6 bases). The length of the CDR3 is 13 residues. CDR1 is SGDLS, CDR2 YYNGEE, per germline. Between the trimmed V and J ends, which lost 1 base and 5 bases, there was a span of 9 bases. This chain's CDR3 is CASSVSQGETQYF. CDR3 DNA sequence: TGTGCCAGCAGCGTAAGTCAGGGGGAGACCCAGTACTTC.

The chain combines TRBV11-2 with TRBJ2-5; a weak D match, TRBD2 (6 bases). Trimming took 2 bases from V and 4 from J, leaving 17 bases between them. Per germline, CDR1 SGHAT and CDR2 FQNNGV. This CDR3 is built from 16 residues. CDR3 sequence (DNA): TGTGCCAGCAGCTTAAGCCAGGGAGGCATCCCAGAGACCCAGTACTTC. Translation: CASSLSQGGIPETQYF.

Only one count was recorded for this clone. In DNA, the CDR3 is TGTGCCAGCAGCTCTGGGTCGGGAGCAACTAATGAAAAACTGTTTTTT. Translation gives CASSSGSGATNEKLFF. The rearrangement links TRBV5-5 to TRBJ1-4, with no clear D. Trimming left V 3 bases short and J 0 bases short, with 12 bases between. The CDR3 extends over 16 amino acids. From germline, CDR1 is SGHKS and CDR2 YYEKEE (reference sequence). Based on the CDR3 plus reference TRBV5-5 and TRBJ1-4, the full variable domain is DAGVTQSPTHLIKTRGQQVTLRCSPISGHKSVSWYQQVLGQGPQFIFQYYEKEERGRGNFPDRFSARQFPNYSSELNVNALLLGDSALYLCASSSGSGATNEKLFFGSGTQLSVL.

The V gene is TRBV7-8, the J gene TRBJ1-1; 7 positions match TRBD1. The trim removed 1 base at V and 3 bases at J, leaving 8 bases unmatched. This CDR3 has 16 residues. Germline V CDR1 and CDR2: SGHVS, FQNEAQ. The CDR3 loop is CASSLGQGVGDTEAFF. DNA for the CDR3: TGTGCCAGCAGCTTAGGTCAGGGGGTAGGTGACACTGAAGCTTTCTTT. The full variable domain, in which reference TRBV7-8 and TRBJ1-1 provide the parts outside the CDR3, is GAGVSQSPRYKVAKRGQDVALRCDPISGHVSLFWYQQALGQGPEFLTYFQNEAQLDKSGLPSDRFFAERPEGSVSTLKIQRTQQEDSAVYLCASSLGQGVGDTEAFFGQGTRLTVV.

The chain uses TRBV11-2 and TRBJ2-5, with D unclear. Germline-derived CDR1 and CDR2 are SGHAT and FQNNGV. The V end lost 3 bases, the J end lost 5 bases, and 4 bases lay between the germline ends. The CDR3 is made up of 11 amino acids. The CDR3 nucleotides read TGTGCCAGCAGCTTGGGCGAGACCCAGTACTTC. It specifies CASSLGETQYF. The entire variable domain, with the rest obtained from reference TRBV11-2 and TRBJ2-5, is as follows: EAGVAQSPRYKIIEKRQSVAFWCNPISGHATLYWYQQILGQGPKLLIQFQNNGVVDDSQLPKDRFSAERLKGVDSTLKIQPAKLEDSAVYLCASSLGETQYFGPGTRLLVL.

The chain carries TRBV30 and TRBJ2-2; TRBD1 agrees at 9 bases. Germline assignment: CDR1 GTSNPN and CDR2 SVGIG (reference sequence). Losses at the gene ends were 3 bases for V and 6 bases for J; bases not matched to a gene: 11. CDR3 length equals 16 residues. The DNA for the CDR3 is TGTGCCTGGAGAATACCGGGACAGGGACAATCCGGGGAGCTGTTTTTT. This translates into CAWRIPGQGQSGELFF.

The J gene is TRBJ2-3, the V gene TRBV6-2 or TRBV6-3; 8 bases align to TRBD2. Germline CDR1 is MNHEY and CDR2 is SVGEGT. The CDR3 runs 13 residues. V trimming: 2 bases; J trimming: 6 bases; junction bases outside the gene matches: 1. The chain's CDR3 is CASSYGLADTQYF. The CDR3 region has the DNA TGTGCCAGCAGTTACGGACTAGCCGATACGCAGTATTTT.

The V and J genes are TRBV29-1 and TRBJ1-2; a possible D gene is TRBD1 (5 bases). Germline V CDR1 and CDR2: SQVTM, ANQGSEA. Trimming left V 0 bases short and J 5 bases short, with 13 bases between. The CDR3 is made up of 14 amino acids. Written as DNA, the CDR3 is TGCAGCGTTGAAGATCCAGGGAGGGAGTATGGCTACACCTTC. Protein sequence: CSVEDPGREYGYTF.

The chain uses TRBV19 and TRBJ2-2, with TRBD1 matching over 9 bases. This CDR3 has 16 residues. V shed 4 bases, J shed 4 bases, and the junction held 7 bases outside the gene matches. Germline CDR1 LNHDA, CDR2 SQIVND (reference sequence). The CDR3 loop reads CASSTPGTGITGELFF. The CDR3 nucleotides are TGTGCCAGTAGTACCCCCGGGACAGGGATCACCGGGGAGCTGTTTTTT.

The rearrangement links TRBV5-5 to TRBJ1-2, with a tentative D call TRBD1 (5 bases). The ends were cut back, 0 bases at V and 2 bases at J, with 11 bases in the middle. The CDR3 extends over 15 amino acids. Germline V gene sequence: CDR1 SGHKS, CDR2 YYEKEE (reference sequence). The CDR3 region has the DNA TGTGCCAGCAGCTTGGATAGGGGTTCCAACTATGGCTACACCTTC. Encoded protein: CASSLDRGSNYGYTF.

The chain is built from TRBV7-8 and TRBJ1-5, with D unresolved. Trimming removed 0 bases at V and 6 bases at J, with 9 bases between. This CDR3 spans 14 amino acids. CDR1 SGHVS and CDR2 FQNEAQ come from the germline V gene. The CDR3 sequence: CASSLAGERQPQHF. The DNA for the CDR3 is TGTGCCAGCAGCTTAGCGGGTGAGCGTCAGCCCCAGCATTTT.